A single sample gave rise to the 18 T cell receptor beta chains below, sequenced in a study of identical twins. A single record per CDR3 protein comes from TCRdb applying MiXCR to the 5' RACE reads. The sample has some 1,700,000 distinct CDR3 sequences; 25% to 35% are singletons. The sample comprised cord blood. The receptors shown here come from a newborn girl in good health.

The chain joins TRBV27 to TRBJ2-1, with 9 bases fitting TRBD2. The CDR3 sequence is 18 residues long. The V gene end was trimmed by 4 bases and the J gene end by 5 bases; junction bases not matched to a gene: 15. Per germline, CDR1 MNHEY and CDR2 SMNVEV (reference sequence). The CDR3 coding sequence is TGTGCCAGCAGTTCGCCATCTCTAGCGGGGTGGATCCACAATGAGCAGTTCTTC. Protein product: CASSSPSLAGWIHNEQFF.

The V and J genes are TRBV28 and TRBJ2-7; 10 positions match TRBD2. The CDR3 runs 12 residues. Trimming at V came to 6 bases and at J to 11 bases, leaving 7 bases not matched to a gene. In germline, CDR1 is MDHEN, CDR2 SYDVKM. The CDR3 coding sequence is TGTGCCAGCAGGCCGGGACTAGCGCCTAAGTACTTC. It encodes CASRPGLAPKYF.

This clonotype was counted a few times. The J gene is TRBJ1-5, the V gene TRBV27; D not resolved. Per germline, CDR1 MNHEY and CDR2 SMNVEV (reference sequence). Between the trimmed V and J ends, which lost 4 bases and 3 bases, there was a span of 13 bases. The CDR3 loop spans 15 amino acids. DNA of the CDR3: TGTGCCAGCAGTTCGACCCGGTGGGTCAATCAGCCCCAGCATTTT. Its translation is CASSSTRWVNQPQHF.

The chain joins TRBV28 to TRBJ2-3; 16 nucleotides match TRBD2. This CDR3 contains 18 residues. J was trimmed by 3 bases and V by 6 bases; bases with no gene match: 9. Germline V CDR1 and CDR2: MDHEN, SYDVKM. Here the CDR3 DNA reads TGTGCCAGCAGCCATACGGGACTAGCGGGAGGGGCGACAGATACGCAGTATTTT. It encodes CASSHTGLAGGATDTQYF. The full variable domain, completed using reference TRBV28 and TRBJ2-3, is DVKVTQSSRYLVKRTGEKVFLECVQDMDHENMFWYRQDPGLGLRLIYFSYDVKMKEKGDIPEGYSVSREKKERFSLILESASTNQTSMYLCASSHTGLAGGATDTQYFGPGTRLTVL.

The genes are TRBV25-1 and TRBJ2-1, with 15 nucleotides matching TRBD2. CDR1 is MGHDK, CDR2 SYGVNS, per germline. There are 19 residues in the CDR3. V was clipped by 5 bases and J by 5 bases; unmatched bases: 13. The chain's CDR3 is CASSRGGLAGGPYHNEQFF. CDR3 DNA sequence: TGTGCCAGCAGTCGCGGAGGACTAGCGGGAGGGCCATACCACAATGAGCAGTTCTTC. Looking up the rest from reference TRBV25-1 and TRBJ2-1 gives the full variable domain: EADIYQTPRYLVIGTGKKITLECSQTMGHDKMYWYQQDPGMELHLIHYSYGVNSTEKGDLSSESTVSRIRTEHFPLTLESARPSHTSQYLCASSRGGLAGGPYHNEQFFGPGTRLTVL.

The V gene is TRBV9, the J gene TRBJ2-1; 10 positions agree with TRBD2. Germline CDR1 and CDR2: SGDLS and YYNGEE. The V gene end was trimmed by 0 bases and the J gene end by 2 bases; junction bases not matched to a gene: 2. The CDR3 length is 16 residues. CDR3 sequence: CASSVGGLAAYNEQFF. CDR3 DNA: TGTGCCAGCAGCGTAGGAGGACTAGCGGCCTACAATGAGCAGTTCTTC. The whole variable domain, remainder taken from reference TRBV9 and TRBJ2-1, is DSGVTQTPKHLITATGQRVTLRCSPRSGDLSVYWYQQSLDQGLQFLIQYYNGEERAKGNILERFSAQQFPDLHSELNLSSLELGDSALYFCASSVGGLAAYNEQFFGPGTRLTVL.

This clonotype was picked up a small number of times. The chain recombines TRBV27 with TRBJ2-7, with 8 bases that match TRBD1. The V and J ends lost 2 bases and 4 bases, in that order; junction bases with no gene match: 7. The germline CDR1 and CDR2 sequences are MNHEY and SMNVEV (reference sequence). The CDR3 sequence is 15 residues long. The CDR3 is CASSLSQGAGYEQYF. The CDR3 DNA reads TGTGCCAGCAGTTTAAGTCAGGGGGCCGGGTACGAGCAGTACTTC.

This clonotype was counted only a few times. The CDR3 nucleotides are TGCGCCAGCAGCCACGGCCCCAAGGTGAGCTCCTACAATGAGCAGTTCTTC. Its protein product is CASSHGPKVSSYNEQFF. This chain connects TRBV4-1 to TRBJ2-1; D unresolved. The germline gives CDR1 MGHRA, CDR2 YSYEKL. The CDR3 is 17 residues long. With 3 bases removed from V and 0 bases from J, the gap between germline ends came to 15 bases.

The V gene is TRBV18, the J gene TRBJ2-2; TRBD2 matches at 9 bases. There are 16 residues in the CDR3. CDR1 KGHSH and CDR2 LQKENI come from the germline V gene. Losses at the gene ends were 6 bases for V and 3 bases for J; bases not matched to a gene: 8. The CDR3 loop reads CASSRILAGDTGELFF. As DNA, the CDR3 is TGTGCCAGCTCGAGGATCTTAGCGGGAGACACCGGGGAGCTGTTTTTT. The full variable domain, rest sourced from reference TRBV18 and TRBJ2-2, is NAGVMQNPRHLVRRRGQEARLRCSPMKGHSHVYWYRQLPEEGLKFMVYLQKENIIDESGMPKERFSAEFPKEGPSILRIQQVVRGDSAAYFCASSRILAGDTGELFFGEGSRLTVL.

This CDR3 reads CAISDRGGNTIYF. The CDR3 coding sequence is TGTGCCATCAGCGACAGGGGTGGAAACACCATATATTTT. The chain combines TRBV10-3 with TRBJ1-3; the match to TRBD1 covers 8 bases. V was pared by 6 bases and J by 3 bases, with 1 base of the junction left unmatched. The CDR3 covers 13 residues. The V gene's germline CDR1 is ENHRY and CDR2 SYGVKD.

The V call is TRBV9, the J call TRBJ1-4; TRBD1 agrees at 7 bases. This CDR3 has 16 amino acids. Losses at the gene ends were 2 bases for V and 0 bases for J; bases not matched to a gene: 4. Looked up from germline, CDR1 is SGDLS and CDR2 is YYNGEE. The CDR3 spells CASSVGTASTNEKLFF. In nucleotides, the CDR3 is TGTGCCAGCAGCGTGGGGACAGCGTCAACTAATGAAAAACTGTTTTTT.

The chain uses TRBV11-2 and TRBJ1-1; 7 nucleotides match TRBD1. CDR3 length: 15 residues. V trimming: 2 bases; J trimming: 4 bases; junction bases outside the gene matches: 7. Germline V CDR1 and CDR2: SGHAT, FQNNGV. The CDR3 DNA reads TGTGCCAGCAGCTTAAGGCACTCAGGGGGCACTGAAGCTTTCTTT. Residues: CASSLRHSGGTEAFF.

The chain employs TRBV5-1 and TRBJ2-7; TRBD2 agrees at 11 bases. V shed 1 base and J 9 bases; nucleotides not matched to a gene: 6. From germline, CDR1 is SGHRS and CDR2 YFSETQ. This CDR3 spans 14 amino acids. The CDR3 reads CASSLTSGRAWQYF. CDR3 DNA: TGCGCCAGCAGCTTGACTAGCGGGAGAGCGTGGCAGTACTTC.

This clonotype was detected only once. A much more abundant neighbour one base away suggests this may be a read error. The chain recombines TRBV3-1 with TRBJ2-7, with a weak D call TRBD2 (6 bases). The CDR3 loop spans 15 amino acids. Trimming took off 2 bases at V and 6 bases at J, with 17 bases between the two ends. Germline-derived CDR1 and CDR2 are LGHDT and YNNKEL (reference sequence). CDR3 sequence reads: CASSQFKRVSCEQYF. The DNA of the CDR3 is TGTGCCAGCAGCCAATTTAAGCGGGTAAGCTGCGAGCAGTACTTC.

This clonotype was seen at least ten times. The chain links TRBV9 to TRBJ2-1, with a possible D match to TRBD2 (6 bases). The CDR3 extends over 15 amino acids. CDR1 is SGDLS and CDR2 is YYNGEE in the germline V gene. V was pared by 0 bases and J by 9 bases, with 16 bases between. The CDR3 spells CASSVAATSSVEQFF. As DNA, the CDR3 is TGTGCCAGCAGCGTAGCCGCGACTAGTTCGGTTGAGCAGTTCTTC.

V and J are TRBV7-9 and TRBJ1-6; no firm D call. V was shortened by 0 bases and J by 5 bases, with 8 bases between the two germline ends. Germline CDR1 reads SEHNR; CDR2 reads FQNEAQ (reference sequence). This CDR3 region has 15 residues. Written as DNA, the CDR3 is TGTGCCAGCAGCTTAGCAGCAGCAAATAATTCACCCCTCCACTTT. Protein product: CASSLAAANNSPLHF. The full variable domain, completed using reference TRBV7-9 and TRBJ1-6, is DTGVSQNPRHKITKRGQNVTFRCDPISEHNRLYWYRQTLGQGPEFLTYFQNEAQLEKSRLLSDRFSAERPKGSFSTLEIQRTEQGDSAMYLCASSLAAANNSPLHFGNGTRLTVT.

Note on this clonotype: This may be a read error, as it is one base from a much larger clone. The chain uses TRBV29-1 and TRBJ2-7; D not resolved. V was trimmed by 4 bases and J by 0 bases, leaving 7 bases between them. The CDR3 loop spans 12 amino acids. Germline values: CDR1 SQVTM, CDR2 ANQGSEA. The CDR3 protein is CSVVVSSYEQYF. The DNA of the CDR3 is TGCAGCGTTGTGGTCAGCTCCTACGAGCAGTACTTC.

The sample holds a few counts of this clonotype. The CDR3 protein is CASSLSVAGGADTQYF. The CDR3, as DNA: TGTGCCAGCAGCTTAAGCGTAGCCGGGGGAGCGGATACGCAGTATTTT. The V call is TRBV7-7, the J call TRBJ2-3, with D tentatively TRBD2 (6 bases). V was trimmed by 2 bases and J by 6 bases, leaving 18 bases between them. Germline V gene lookup returns CDR1 SSHAT and CDR2 FNYEAQ (reference sequence). The CDR3 has 16 residues.